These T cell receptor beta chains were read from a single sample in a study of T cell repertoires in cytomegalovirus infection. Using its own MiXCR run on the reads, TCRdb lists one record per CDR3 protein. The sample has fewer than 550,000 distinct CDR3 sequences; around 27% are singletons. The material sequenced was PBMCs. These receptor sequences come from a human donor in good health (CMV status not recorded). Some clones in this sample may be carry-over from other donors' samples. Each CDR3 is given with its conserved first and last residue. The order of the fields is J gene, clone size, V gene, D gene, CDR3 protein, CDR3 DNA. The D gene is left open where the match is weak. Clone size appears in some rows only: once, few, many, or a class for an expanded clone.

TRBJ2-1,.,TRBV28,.,CASSSWTIGSPNSSYNEQFF,TGTGCCAGCAGTTCGTGGACTATTGGATCACCAAATAGCTCCTACAATGAGCAGTTCTTC
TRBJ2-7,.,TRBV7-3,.,CASSPGDSYEQYF,TGTGCCAGCAGCCCAGGGGACTCCTACGAGCAGTACTTC
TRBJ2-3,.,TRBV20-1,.,CSAWGSSTDTQYF,TGCAGTGCCTGGGGCAGTTCCACAGATACGCAGTATTTT
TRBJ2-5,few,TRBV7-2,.,CASSPSAGLRETQYF,TGTGCCAGCAGCCCCTCGGCGGGTTTAAGGGAGACCCAGTACTTC
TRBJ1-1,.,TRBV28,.,CASKGSPGTEAFF,TGTGCCAGCAAAGGGAGCCCGGGCACTGAAGCTTTCTTT
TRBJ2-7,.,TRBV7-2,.,CASSFGQMSSYEQYF,TGTGCCAGCAGCTTCGGACAGATGAGCTCCTACGAGCAGTACTTC
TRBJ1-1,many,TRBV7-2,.,CASSTNMNTEAFF,TGTGCCAGCAGCACTAACATGAACACTGAAGCTTTCTTT
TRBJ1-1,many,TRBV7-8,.,CASTEITGTQRAEAFF,TGTGCCAGCACCGAAATAACCGGGACCCAAAGGGCTGAAGCTTTCTTT
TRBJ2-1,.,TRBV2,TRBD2,CASSAQTSGRAGYEQFF,TGTGCCAGCAGCGCTCAGACTAGCGGGAGGGCTGGCTATGAGCAGTTCTTC
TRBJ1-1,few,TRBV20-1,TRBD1,CSARYDRVPTGKAFF,TGCAGTGCTAGATATGACAGGGTCCCGACCGGGAAAGCTTTCTTT
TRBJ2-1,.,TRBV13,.,CASSPDGKRWYNEQFF,TGTGCCAGCAGCCCGGACGGGAAAAGATGGTACAATGAGCAGTTCTTC
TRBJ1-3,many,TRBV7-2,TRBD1,CASSFQGASGNTIYF,TGTGCCAGCAGCTTCCAGGGGGCGTCGGGAAACACCATATATTTT
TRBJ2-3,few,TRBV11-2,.,CASSARTLADTQYF,TGTGCCAGCAGCGCTAGGACCCTAGCGGATACGCAGTATTTT
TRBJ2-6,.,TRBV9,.,CASSAIRGGPSGANVLTF,TGTGCCAGCAGCGCTATTCGCGGCGGACCCTCTGGGGCCAACGTCCTGACTTTC
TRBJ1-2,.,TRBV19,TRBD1,CASSTLDRILYGYTF,TGTGCCAGTAGTACCCTGGACAGGATATTGTATGGCTACACCTTC
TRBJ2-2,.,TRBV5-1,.,CASRKGFSPAGELFF,TGCGCCAGCAGAAAGGGGTTCTCCCCGGCCGGGGAGCTGTTTTTT
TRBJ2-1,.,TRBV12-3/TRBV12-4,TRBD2,CASTRLAGKQFF,TGTGCCAGCACCCGACTAGCGGGGAAGCAGTTCTTC
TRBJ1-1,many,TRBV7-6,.,CASSLDRGKTEAFF,TGTGCCAGCAGCTTAGATCGAGGGAAAACTGAAGCTTTCTTT
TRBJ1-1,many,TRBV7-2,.,CASSPTTGRFTEAFF,TGTGCCAGCAGCCCGACGACCGGACGTTTCACTGAAGCTTTCTTT
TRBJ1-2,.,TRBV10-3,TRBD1,CAIRRDSNSYGYTF,TGTGCCATCAGGCGGGACAGCAATTCCTATGGCTACACCTTC
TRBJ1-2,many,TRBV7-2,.,CASSPDINYGYTF,TGTGCCAGCAGCCCGGACATTAACTATGGCTACACCTTC
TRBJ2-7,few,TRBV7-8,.,CASSLVQGYYEQYF,TGTGCCAGCAGCTTAGTGCAGGGTTACTACGAGCAGTACTTC
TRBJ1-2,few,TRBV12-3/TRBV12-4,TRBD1,CASTGQGGDYGYTF,TGTGCCAGCACCGGACAGGGAGGGGACTATGGCTACACCTTC
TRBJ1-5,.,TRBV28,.,CASSFLSGNQPQHF,TGTGCCAGCAGTTTTCTTTCGGGCAATCAGCCCCAGCATTTT
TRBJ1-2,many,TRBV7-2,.,CASSLTVNYGYTF,TGTGCCAGCAGCTTGACTGTTAACTATGGCTACACCTTC
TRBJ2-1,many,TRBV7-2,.,CASSIRWTDYNEQFF,TGTGCCAGCAGCATCCGTTGGACAGACTACAATGAGCAGTTCTTC
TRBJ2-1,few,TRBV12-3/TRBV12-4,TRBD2,CASSPKTSGDYNEQFF,TGTGCCAGCAGCCCTAAGACTAGCGGCGACTACAATGAGCAGTTCTTC
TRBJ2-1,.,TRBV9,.,CASSSPFRVNEQFF,TGTGCCAGCAGCTCCCCCTTCAGGGTCAATGAGCAGTTCTTC
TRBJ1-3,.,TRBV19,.,CASSIYPGNTIYF,TGTGCCAGTAGTATATACCCTGGAAACACCATATATTTT
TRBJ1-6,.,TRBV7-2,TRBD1,CASSLGTGTNSPLHF,TGTGCCAGCAGCTTGGGGACAGGGACTAATTCACCCCTCCACTTT
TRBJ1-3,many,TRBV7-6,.,CASSLKAGPNTIYF,TGTGCCAGCAGCTTAAAAGCAGGGCCAAACACCATATATTTT
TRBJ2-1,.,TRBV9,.,CASSGLGMGSYNEQFF,TGTGCCAGCAGCGGCTTGGGTATGGGGTCCTACAATGAGCAGTTCTTC
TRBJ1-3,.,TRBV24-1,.,CATRPDNGNTIYF,TGTGCCACCAGACCCGACAACGGAAACACCATATATTTT
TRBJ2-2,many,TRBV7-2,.,CASSRNALGELFF,TGTGCCAGCAGCCGAAATGCCCTCGGGGAGCTGTTTTTT
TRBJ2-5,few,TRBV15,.,CATSRDLGIEETQYF,TGTGCCACCAGCAGAGATTTGGGGATAGAAGAGACCCAGTACTTC
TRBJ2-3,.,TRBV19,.,CASSLRGVATDTQYF,TGTGCCAGTAGTCTTCGGGGAGTCGCGACAGATACGCAGTATTTT
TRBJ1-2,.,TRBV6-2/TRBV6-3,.,CASIGGLNYGYTF,TGTGCCAGCATCGGAGGACTTAACTATGGCTACACCTTC
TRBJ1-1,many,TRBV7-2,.,CASSLSQGNTEAFF,TGTGCCAGCAGCTTAAGCCAGGGGAACACTGAAGCTTTCTTT
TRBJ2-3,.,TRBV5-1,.,CASSSQGGSTDTQYF,TGCGCCAGCAGCTCCCAGGGGGGGAGCACAGATACGCAGTATTTT
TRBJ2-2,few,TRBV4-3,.,CASSQAAGTTGELFF,TGCGCCAGCAGCCAAGCCGCCGGGACAACCGGGGAGCTGTTTTTT
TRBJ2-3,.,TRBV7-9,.,CASSPGELHTDTQYF,TGTGCCAGCAGCCCAGGGGAGCTACACACAGATACGCAGTATTTT
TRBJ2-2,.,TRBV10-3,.,CAISGESGYTGELFF,TGTGCCATCAGTGGGGAGTCGGGATACACCGGGGAGCTGTTTTTT
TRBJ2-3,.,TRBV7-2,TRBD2,CASNLQPRRGGDTQYF,TGTGCCAGCAACCTACAGCCCCGACGGGGGGGCGATACGCAGTATTTT
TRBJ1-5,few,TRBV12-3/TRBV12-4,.,CASSLGILSNQPQHF,TGTGCCAGCAGTTTGGGGATACTTAGCAATCAGCCCCAGCATTTT
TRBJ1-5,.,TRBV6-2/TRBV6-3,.,CASSYRHSNQPQHF,TGTGCCAGCAGTTACAGACATAGCAATCAGCCCCAGCATTTT
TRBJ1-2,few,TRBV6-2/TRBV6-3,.,CASGENYGYTF,TGTGCCAGCGGGGAAAACTATGGCTACACCTTC
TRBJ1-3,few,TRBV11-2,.,CASSALDLTGNTIYF,TGTGCCAGCAGCGCCTTGGACCTTACTGGAAACACCATATATTTT
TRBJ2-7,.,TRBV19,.,CASSRYSQAGYEQYF,TGTGCCAGTAGTAGATATAGTCAGGCGGGCTACGAGCAGTACTTC
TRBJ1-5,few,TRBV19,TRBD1,CATLRGQGATADQPQHF,TGTGCCACCTTACGCGGGCAGGGGGCGACCGCGGATCAGCCCCAGCATTTT
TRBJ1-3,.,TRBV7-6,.,CASSFLVSGTTIYF,TGTGCCAGCAGCTTCTTAGTCTCTGGAACCACCATATATTTT
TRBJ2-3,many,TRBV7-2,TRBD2,CASSLVGQRLAAGDTQYF,TGTGCCAGCAGCTTAGTGGGGCAACGACTAGCGGCAGGGGATACGCAGTATTTT
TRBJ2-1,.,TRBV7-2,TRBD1,CASTRGTGGSYEQFF,TGTGCCAGCACCCGGGGGACAGGGGGCTCATATGAGCAGTTCTTC
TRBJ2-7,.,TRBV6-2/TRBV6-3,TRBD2,CASRSSGNYEQYF,TGTGCCAGCAGATCCAGCGGGAACTACGAGCAGTACTTC
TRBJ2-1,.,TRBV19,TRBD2,CASSGAGGIYNEQFF,TGTGCCAGTAGTGGAGCGGGAGGAATTTACAATGAGCAGTTCTTC
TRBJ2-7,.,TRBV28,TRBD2,CASSLSGGDEQYF,TGTGCCAGCAGTTTATCCGGGGGGGACGAGCAGTACTTC
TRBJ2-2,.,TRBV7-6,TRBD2,CASSWGTSGTSGELFF,TGTGCCAGCAGCTGGGGGACTAGCGGGACGTCCGGGGAGCTGTTTTTT
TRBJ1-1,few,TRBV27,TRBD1,CASSRVGGMMNTEAFF,TGTGCCAGCAGTCGGGTAGGGGGCATGATGAACACTGAAGCTTTCTTT
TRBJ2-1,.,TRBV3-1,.,CASSQVGGSNEQFF,TGTGCCAGCAGCCAAGTAGGGGGATCCAATGAGCAGTTCTTC
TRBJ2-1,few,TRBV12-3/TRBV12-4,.,CASSFGQGMRNEQFF,TGTGCCAGCAGTTTCGGGCAGGGTATGAGGAATGAGCAGTTCTTC
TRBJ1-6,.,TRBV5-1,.,CASSLGGRGSPLHF,TGCGCCAGCAGCTTGGGTGGGAGGGGATCACCCCTCCACTTT